This T cell receptor (beta chain) originates from a study of T cells in localized non-small cell lung cancer. In regard to this clone: Antigen specificity is unknown.

CDR1 is SNHLY, CDR2 FYNNEI, per germline. CDR3 length: 13 amino acids. Deletions cut 7 bases from V and 4 bases from J, with 13 bases between. The method was immunoSEQ multiplex PCR; TCRdb's version includes in-frame clones alone and lacks a portion of them. The table records 35,000 to 45,000 clones, more than 75% of them present only once. Study-wide findings and caveats: Detection in adjacent lung was observed for a median 57 of the top 100 tumor clones. As only one tumor region underwent sequencing, heterogeneity remains possible.

This rearrangement joins TRBV2 to TRBJ1-1, with D possibly matching TRBD1 (5 bases). The clonotype originates from a woman aged 40-70 years with stage II squamous cell lung carcinoma. Specimen: PBMCs, collected before any cancer treatment. CDR3 DNA sequence: TGTGCCAGCAATGAGGGGAGGACCACTGAAGCTTTCTTT. The encoded protein is CASNEGRTTEAFF.